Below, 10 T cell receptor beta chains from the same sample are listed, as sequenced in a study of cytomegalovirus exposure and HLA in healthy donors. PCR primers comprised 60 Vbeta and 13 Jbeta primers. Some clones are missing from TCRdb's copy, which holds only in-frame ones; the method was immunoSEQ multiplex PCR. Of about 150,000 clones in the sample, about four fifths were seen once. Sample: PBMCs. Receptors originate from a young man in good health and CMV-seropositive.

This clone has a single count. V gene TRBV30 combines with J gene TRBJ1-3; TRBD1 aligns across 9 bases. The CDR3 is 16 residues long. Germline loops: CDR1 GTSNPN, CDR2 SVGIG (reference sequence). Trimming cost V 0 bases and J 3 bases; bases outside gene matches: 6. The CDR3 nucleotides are TGTGCCTGGAGTGTACCCAGACAGGGGGATGGAAACACCATATATTTT. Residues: CAWSVPRQGDGNTIYF. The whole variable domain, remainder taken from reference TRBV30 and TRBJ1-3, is SQTIHQWPATLVQPVGSPLSLECTVEGTSNPNLYWYRQAAGRGLQLLFYSVGIGQISSEVPQNLSASRPQDRQFILSSKKLLLSDSGFYLCAWSVPRQGDGNTIYFGEGSWLTVV.

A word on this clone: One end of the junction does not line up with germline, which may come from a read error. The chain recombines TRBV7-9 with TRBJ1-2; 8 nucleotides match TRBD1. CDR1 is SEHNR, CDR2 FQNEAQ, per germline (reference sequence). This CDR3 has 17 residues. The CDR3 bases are TGTTCCAGCAGCCCGAGTACGACAGGGGCCGCTTTCTATGGCTACACCTTC. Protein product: CSSSPSTTGAAFYGYTF.

CDR3 coding DNA: TGTGCCAGTAGAATTACTAGCGGGGACGGGCGGGAGACCCAGTACTTC. It specifies CASRITSGDGRETQYF. The chain carries TRBV19 and TRBJ2-5, with 10 bases lining up with TRBD2. V lost 6 bases, J lost 5 bases, and 12 bases stayed unmatched. CDR3 length: 16 amino acids. Germline V gene sequence: CDR1 LNHDA, CDR2 SQIVND (reference sequence).

CDR3 DNA sequence: TGTGCCAGCAGCTTAGATCAGGCGGGGGGTAAATACAATGAGCAGTTCTTC. Its protein product is CASSLDQAGGKYNEQFF. The chain carries TRBV11-2 and TRBJ2-1, with TRBD2 matching 8 bases. There are 17 residues in the CDR3. V shed 0 bases, J shed 4 bases, and the junction held 8 bases outside the gene matches. Germline lookup yields CDR1 SGHAT and CDR2 FQNNGV.

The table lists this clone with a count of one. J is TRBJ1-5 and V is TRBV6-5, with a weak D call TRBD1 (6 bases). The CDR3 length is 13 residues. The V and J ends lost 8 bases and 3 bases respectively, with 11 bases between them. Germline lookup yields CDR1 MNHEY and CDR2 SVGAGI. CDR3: CASSQGNNQPQHF. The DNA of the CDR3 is TGTGCCAGCTCCCAGGGGAACAATCAGCCCCAGCATTTT.

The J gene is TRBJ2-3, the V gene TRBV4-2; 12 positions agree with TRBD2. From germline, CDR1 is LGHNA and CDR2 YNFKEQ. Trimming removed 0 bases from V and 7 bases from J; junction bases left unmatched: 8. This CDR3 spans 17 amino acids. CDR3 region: CASSQDRTSGKSNTQYF. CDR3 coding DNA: TGTGCCAGCAGCCAAGATAGGACTAGCGGGAAGTCAAATACGCAGTATTTT.

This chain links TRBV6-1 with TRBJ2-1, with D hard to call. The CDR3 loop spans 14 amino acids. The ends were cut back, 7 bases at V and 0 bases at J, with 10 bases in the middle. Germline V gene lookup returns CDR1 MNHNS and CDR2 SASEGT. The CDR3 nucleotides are TGTGCCAGCAATCGCGCTAGCTCCTACAATGAGCAGTTCTTC. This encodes CASNRASSYNEQFF.

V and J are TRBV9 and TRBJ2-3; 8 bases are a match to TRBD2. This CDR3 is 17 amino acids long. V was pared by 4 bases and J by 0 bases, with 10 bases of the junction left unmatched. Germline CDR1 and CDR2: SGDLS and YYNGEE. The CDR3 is CASSSRGTRPSTDTQYF. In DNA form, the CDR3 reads TGTGCCAGCAGCTCGAGGGGGACTAGACCTAGCACAGATACGCAGTATTTT.

CDR3 region: CASSETGLAGVSTDTQYF. As DNA, the CDR3 is TGCGCCAGCAGTGAGACCGGACTAGCGGGAGTTAGCACAGATACGCAGTATTTT. J is TRBJ2-3 and V is TRBV10-2, with TRBD2 matching over 13 bases. J lost 0 bases, V lost 2 bases, and 5 bases had no gene match. Germline V gene data show CDR1 as WSHSY and CDR2 as SAAADI. The CDR3 is made up of 18 amino acids.

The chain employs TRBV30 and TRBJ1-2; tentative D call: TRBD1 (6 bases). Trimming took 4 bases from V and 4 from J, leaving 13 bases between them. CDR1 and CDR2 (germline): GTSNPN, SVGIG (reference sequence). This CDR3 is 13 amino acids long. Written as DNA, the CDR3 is TGTGCCTGGATCCCGGACAGCTTCTATGGCTACACCTTC. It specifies CAWIPDSFYGYTF.